This T cell receptor beta chain was documented in a study of blood T cells in healthy people across ages. Study-level findings and limits: Compared with aged donors, long-lived donors showed fewer expanded clones, suggesting selection.

This clonotype has a handful of counts. What it binds is not known. The study drew donors from healthy Caucasian individuals in Russia aged about 6 to 90. The authors ran a second PCR of about 6 to 11 cycles using a sample-barcoded 5' primer and a J-beta primer mix. Each CDR3 protein gets one entry after TCRdb re-called the 5' RACE reads with MiXCR. The sample contains around 1.7 million distinct CDR3 sequences, 28% of which appear only once. Trimming removed 4 bases at V and 5 bases at J, with 11 bases between. This CDR3 has 13 amino acids. CDR1 and CDR2 (germline): MNHEY, SVGAGI. The sequence was obtained from a woman aged 25 to 45 in good health. The chain has TRBV6-5 and TRBJ2-5; D is unclear. The specimen sequenced was blood. Here the CDR3 reads CASSFHVAETQYF. The CDR3 nucleotides read TGTGCCAGCAGTTTTCATGTGGCTGAGACCCAGTACTTC.